This T cell receptor (beta chain) originates from a study of blood T cell repertoires in COVID-19. At the level of the study: In each case, the material was cDNA or gDNA derived from T cells, B-cell-depleted T cells, or PBMCs.

Per the study methods: Cell counts per sample came from amplifying reference gene primers. The table came from immunoSEQ multiplex PCR; TCRdb's copy has only in-frame clones and leaves some out. That table furnishes V, J and clone size, whereas the DNA furnished D and trimming. The sample holds 300,000 to 450,000 clones, 87% seen once. Recruited during active infection, patients (from Seattle) were subsequently followed longitudinally. The CDR3 is made up of 14 amino acids. Losses at the gene ends were 7 bases for V and 6 bases for J; bases not matched to a gene: 3. Germline V gene data show CDR1 as LGHDT and CDR2 as YNNKEL (reference sequence).

The sequence derives from a woman aged 55-69 years with COVID-19, enrolled during active disease. The sequenced material came from peripheral blood. The chain carries TRBV3-1 (or the pseudogene TRBV3-2) and TRBJ2-7, with 16 positions matching TRBD2. DNA of the CDR3: TGTGCCAGCACCGGGACTAGCGGGGGGGGCGAGCAGTACTTC. Its translation: CASTGTSGGGEQYF.